The 26 T cell receptor beta chains below were found in one sample sequenced in a study of T cells in Graves' hyperthyroidism and ophthalmopathy. The CDR3 regions of TCR beta were amplified from RNA transcripts. First-round RT-PCR with HTBI primers amplified the TCR CDR3 region. TCRdb itself ran the multiplex PCR reads through MiXCR, one entry per CDR3 protein. The sample carries over 450,000 distinct CDR3 sequences, roughly a sixth recorded once. Input material: blood. Every receptor here comes from a woman younger than 35 with Graves' ophthalmopathy.

In its sample, this clonotype was seen many times. The chain is built from TRBV28 and TRBJ1-5; D gene uncertain. The CDR3 consists of 13 residues. V dropped 4 bases and J dropped 7 bases, with 11 bases sitting between them. The germline V gene encodes CDR1 MDHEN and CDR2 SYDVKM. DNA of the CDR3: TGTGCCAGCAGTTCTCCGGGAGTCCAGCCCCAGCATTTT. Translating it yields CASSSPGVQPQHF.

The table lists this clonotype with many counts. The J gene is TRBJ1-5, the V gene TRBV30, with a weak D call TRBD1 (5 bases). Germline-derived CDR1 and CDR2 are GTSNPN and SVGIG (reference sequence). V lost 4 bases and J 3 bases, leaving 10 bases between the germline ends. This CDR3 spans 13 amino acids. The CDR3 coding sequence is TGTGCCTGGAATTCGGGGGACAATCAGCCCCAGCATTTT. This encodes CAWNSGDNQPQHF.

The CDR3 coding sequence is TGCAGCGTTTCGGACACTTATAGCAATCAGCCCCAGCATTTT. Translation: CSVSDTYSNQPQHF. The chain joins TRBV29-1 to TRBJ1-5, with D tentatively TRBD1 (5 bases). The germline CDR1 and CDR2 sequences are SQVTM and ANQGSEA. The length of the CDR3 is 14 residues. Trimming left V 5 bases short and J 0 bases short, with 11 bases between.

This clonotype was detected only a few times. The chain recombines TRBV6-2 or TRBV6-3 with TRBJ2-5; 7 bases are a match to TRBD1. Germline V gene sequence: CDR1 MNHEY, CDR2 SVGEGT. CDR3 length equals 14 residues. With V trimmed by 5 bases and J by 3 bases, 6 bases remained unmatched. The CDR3 loop is CASSVGTEKETQYF. The CDR3 bases are TGTGCCAGCAGTGTCGGGACAGAAAAAGAGACCCAGTACTTC.

The rearrangement uses TRBV9 and TRBJ1-1; no firm D call. Germline lookup yields CDR1 SGDLS and CDR2 YYNGEE. Trimming stripped 5 bases from V and 1 base from J, with 15 bases between. The CDR3 has 15 amino acids. CDR3 loop: CASRSFGGENTEAFF. The CDR3 DNA reads TGTGCCAGCAGATCTTTCGGCGGTGAGAACACTGAAGCTTTCTTT.

This clonotype was counted only a few times. The rearrangement links TRBV5-4 to TRBJ1-1, with D hard to call. The V gene's germline CDR1 is SGHNT and CDR2 YYREEE (reference sequence). The CDR3 is 15 residues long. V lost 2 bases to trimming and J lost 1 base, with 12 bases between them. CDR3 sequence: CASSFEPVRNTEAFF. Written as DNA, the CDR3 is TGTGCCAGCAGCTTCGAGCCAGTTCGGAACACTGAAGCTTTCTTT. The entire variable domain, with the rest obtained from reference TRBV5-4 and TRBJ1-1, is as follows: ETGVTQSPTHLIKTRGQQVTLRCSSQSGHNTVSWYQQALGQGPQFIFQYYREEENGRGNFPPRFSGLQFPNYSSELNVNALELDDSALYLCASSFEPVRNTEAFFGQGTRLTVV.

This clonotype was observed many times. This rearrangement joins TRBV11-2 to TRBJ2-2; D may match TRBD1 or TRBD2 (5 bases each). V lost 1 base and J lost 0, with 12 bases in between. Per the germline V gene, CDR1 is SGHAT and CDR2 is FQNNGV. CDR3 length: 17 residues. CDR3 coding DNA: TGTGCCAGCAGCTTAGGCCCCGGGGCGGCGAACACCGGGGAGCTGTTTTTT. This gives the protein CASSLGPGAANTGELFF.

As to this clonotype: Possible read error: a much larger clone is one base away. V is TRBV6-5 and J is TRBJ2-7; D is perhaps TRBD1 or TRBD2 (5 bases each). This CDR3 region has 15 residues. The germline gives CDR1 MNHEY, CDR2 SVGAGI. With 4 bases removed from V and 2 bases from J, the gap between germline ends came to 15 bases. The CDR3 coding sequence is TGTGCCAGCAGTTTCTACCGGGACGGCACCTACGAGCAGTACTTC. Protein product: CASSFYRDGTYEQYF.

This clonotype was counted only a few times. The chain links TRBV11-2 to TRBJ2-1, with TRBD2 matching 10 bases. V lost 0 bases, J lost 8 bases, and 7 bases stayed unmatched. The length of the CDR3 is 16 residues. From germline, CDR1 is SGHAT and CDR2 FQNNGV. The CDR3 spells CASSLDLLAGDYEQFF. The CDR3 coding sequence is TGTGCCAGCAGCTTAGATCTTCTAGCGGGAGACTATGAGCAGTTCTTC.

The chain couples TRBV29-1 to TRBJ2-3, with 7 nucleotides matching TRBD1. Germline trimming cut 6 bases from V and 1 base from J; bases unmatched to any gene: 4. Germline loops: CDR1 SQVTM, CDR2 ANQGSEA. This CDR3 has 13 amino acids. The CDR3 DNA follows: TGCAGCGTGCCGGGACAGCGCACAGATACGCAGTATTTT. It encodes CSVPGQRTDTQYF.

The V and J genes are TRBV10-3 and TRBJ2-1; TRBD2 aligns across 8 bases. The germline gives CDR1 ENHRY, CDR2 SYGVKD. Germline trimming cut 0 bases from V and 8 bases from J; bases unmatched to any gene: 6. The CDR3 covers 15 residues. In DNA, the CDR3 is TGTGCCATCAGTGAGTCCAGCGGGAGCGGCTATGAGCAGTTCTTC. Translating gives CAISESSGSGYEQFF.

This clonotype came up many times. The chain carries TRBV7-9 and TRBJ2-1, with 14 bases that match TRBD2. The CDR3 sequence is 18 residues long. Looked up from germline, CDR1 is SEHNR and CDR2 is FQNEAQ (reference sequence). Trimming removed 6 bases from V and 2 bases from J; junction bases left unmatched: 9. CDR3 loop: CASSFTPGLAGAYNEQFF. The CDR3 DNA sequence: TGTGCCAGCAGTTTTACTCCGGGACTAGCGGGGGCCTACAATGAGCAGTTCTTC.

This clonotype was seen a handful of times. V and J are TRBV4-1 and TRBJ1-5; D remains ambiguous. With 1 base removed from V and 0 bases from J, the gap between germline ends came to 7 bases. Germline V CDR1 and CDR2: MGHRA, YSYEKL. The CDR3 totals 15 residues. The CDR3 DNA follows: TGCGCCAGCAGCCAAGCCCAGGTTAGCAATCAGCCCCAGCATTTT. Protein product: CASSQAQVSNQPQHF.

This clonotype occurred many times. V gene TRBV2 combines with J gene TRBJ1-5; no clear D gene. Between the trimmed V and J ends, which lost 4 bases and 6 bases, there was a span of 13 bases. The CDR3 has 14 amino acids. Germline values: CDR1 SNHLY, CDR2 FYNNEI. CDR3 sequence: CASSGSGNRQPQHF. The CDR3 nucleotides read TGTGCCAGCAGTGGATCGGGAAATCGTCAGCCCCAGCATTTT.

This clonotype was counted at least ten times. The V and J genes are TRBV10-3 and TRBJ1-1, with D hard to call. V was clipped by 6 bases and J by 1 base, with 3 bases between them. The CDR3 totals 11 residues. CDR1 and CDR2 (germline): ENHRY, SYGVKD. CDR3 bases: TGTGCCATCAGGGAGAACACTGAAGCTTTCTTT. Amino acid sequence: CAIRENTEAFF.

This clonotype showed up many times. V and J are TRBV2 and TRBJ1-6; D gene uncertain. Germline lookup yields CDR1 SNHLY and CDR2 FYNNEI. CDR3 length equals 13 residues. With 3 bases removed from V and 0 bases from J, the gap between germline ends came to 0 bases. In DNA form, the CDR3 reads TGTGCCAGCAGTGACTCCTATAATTCACCCCTCCACTTT. This translates into CASSDSYNSPLHF.

There are a few counts of this clonotype. The chain combines TRBV20-1 with TRBJ2-1; 8 bases fit TRBD1. The CDR3 contains 12 residues. V gave up 2 bases and J gave up 10 bases; unmatched junction bases: 4. The germline V gene has CDR1 DFQATT and CDR2 SNEGSKA (reference sequence). CDR3 nucleotides: TGCAGTGCTAGACATACAGGGGGAGAGCAGTTCTTC. Its translation: CSARHTGGEQFF.

This chain uses TRBV4-1 with TRBJ2-2, with TRBD2 identical over 10 bases. The germline V gene encodes CDR1 MGHRA and CDR2 YSYEKL. V shed 3 bases, J shed 6 bases, and the junction held 7 bases outside the gene matches. The CDR3 runs 16 residues. CDR3 residues: CASSQLGTSESGELFF. CDR3 sequence (DNA): TGCGCCAGCAGCCAGCTGGGGACTAGCGAGTCCGGGGAGCTGTTTTTT.

CDR3 protein: CAWSVSSQKALNTEAFF. The CDR3 nucleotides read TGTGCCTGGAGTGTATCCTCCCAGAAGGCCCTGAACACTGAAGCTTTCTTT. V gene TRBV30 combines with J gene TRBJ1-1; D uncertain. Trimming left V 0 bases short and J 0 bases short, with 17 bases between. Germline CDR1 reads GTSNPN; CDR2 reads SVGIG (reference sequence). The CDR3 has 17 amino acids. Looking up the rest from reference TRBV30 and TRBJ1-1 gives the full variable domain: SQTIHQWPATLVQPVGSPLSLECTVEGTSNPNLYWYRQAAGRGLQLLFYSVGIGQISSEVPQNLSASRPQDRQFILSSKKLLLSDSGFYLCAWSVSSQKALNTEAFFGQGTRLTVV.

The table lists this clonotype with a few counts. This chain links TRBV4-3 with TRBJ2-1; TRBD2 matches 7 bases. Germline CDR1 and CDR2: LGHNA and YSLEER. Unmatched junction bases numbered 3, after V lost 0 bases and J lost 7 bases. This CDR3 has 14 amino acids. CDR3 protein: CASSQDGLGNEQFF. In DNA, the CDR3 is TGCGCCAGCAGCCAAGATGGACTAGGTAATGAGCAGTTCTTC.

There are a few counts of this clonotype. The CDR3 sequence: CASSFAGVEQYF. The CDR3 region has the DNA TGTGCCAGCAGCTTTGCGGGAGTCGAGCAGTACTTC. This chain joins TRBV7-9 and TRBJ2-7, with 7 bases aligning to TRBD2. V trimming: 3 bases; J trimming: 6 bases; junction bases outside the gene matches: 2. The CDR3 has 12 residues. Germline assignment: CDR1 SEHNR and CDR2 FQNEAQ (reference sequence). The full variable domain, rest sourced from reference TRBV7-9 and TRBJ2-7, is DTGVSQNPRHKITKRGQNVTFRCDPISEHNRLYWYRQTLGQGPEFLTYFQNEAQLEKSRLLSDRFSAERPKGSFSTLEIQRTEQGDSAMYLCASSFAGVEQYFGPGTRLTVT.

This clonotype appeared a few times. V usage is TRBV6-5 and J usage is TRBJ2-7; possible D gene TRBD2, 6 bases. This CDR3 comprises 13 residues. Germline V gene lookup returns CDR1 MNHEY and CDR2 SVGAGI. Between the trimmed V and J ends, which lost 4 bases and 0 bases, there was a span of 7 bases. The DNA of the CDR3 is TGTGCCAGCAGTTGGGAGGACTCCTACGAGCAGTACTTC. It encodes CASSWEDSYEQYF.

This clonotype occurred a few times. V usage is TRBV5-6 and J usage is TRBJ2-1, with unresolved D. Germline-derived CDR1 and CDR2 are SGHDT and YYEEEE. CDR3 length: 15 amino acids. The V end lost 3 bases, the J end lost 4 bases, and 14 bases lay between the germline ends. In DNA form, the CDR3 reads TGTGCCAGCAGCTCTTATACGGACGATTACAATGAGCAGTTCTTC. Residues: CASSSYTDDYNEQFF.

At least ten counts were recorded for this clonotype. The chain carries TRBV29-1 and TRBJ2-3; 10 bases align to TRBD1. Germline lookup yields CDR1 SQVTM and CDR2 ANQGSEA. V gave up 6 bases and J gave up 3 bases; unmatched junction bases: 9. The CDR3 has 15 residues. CDR3 amino acids: CSVATPGQGTDTQYF. Here the CDR3 DNA reads TGCAGCGTAGCTACACCGGGACAGGGGACAGATACGCAGTATTTT.

The chain uses TRBV6-2 or TRBV6-3 and TRBJ2-3; 10 bases match TRBD2. V lost 6 bases and J lost 4; bases outside the gene matches: 7. CDR3 size: 15 residues. Germline CDR1 and CDR2: MNHEY and SVGEGT. The CDR3 protein is CASRRLAGEADTQYF. DNA for the CDR3: TGTGCCAGCAGGAGGCTAGCGGGAGAAGCAGATACGCAGTATTTT.

The rearrangement uses TRBV3-1 and TRBJ2-3; D is unresolved. CDR3 length: 12 amino acids. V gave up 3 bases and J gave up 3 bases, with 4 bases separating them. Germline V gene sequence: CDR1 LGHDT, CDR2 YNNKEL (reference sequence). The CDR3 DNA reads TGTGCCAGCAGCCACACTACAGATACGCAGTATTTT. Protein: CASSHTTDTQYF.